This T cell receptor (beta chain) appears in the sequencing data of a study of shared clonotypes between healthy human individuals. This clone was picked up one time. The antigen remains unidentified. Within the sample, other DNA sequences also encode this same CDR3. Study results and limitations: In general, naive subsets displayed greater estimated richness than memory subsets did.

This table comes from immunoSEQ multiplex PCR, and its TCRdb copy is limited to in-frame clones, with some not included. The profile shows 1.6 million or so clones, around 98.5% of them singletons. The V end lost 2 bases, the J end lost 4 bases, and 2 bases lay between the germline ends. Germline V lookup: CDR1 SNHLY, CDR2 FYNNEI. This CDR3 spans 11 amino acids. This TCR derives from a young man in good health. The V call is TRBV2, the J call TRBJ1-2, with D uncertain. The material sequenced was naive CD4+ T cells sorted from blood. Subset: CD45RA+ positively selected. Written as DNA, the CDR3 is TGTGCCAGCAGTGAACTCTATGGCTACACCTTC. Translation gives CASSELYGYTF.